The 13 T cell receptor beta chains reported below all come from one sample, sequenced in a study of radiation and T cells in renal cell carcinoma. Noted time point: blood 4 weeks post-SBRT, at nephrectomy. Indicated treatment: 15 Gy SBRT to primary tumor, nephrectomy 4 weeks later. Some clones are missing from TCRdb's copy, which holds only in-frame ones; the method was immunoSEQ multiplex PCR. The table has more than 60,000 clones, less than 90% seen once; the top ten hold around 2.5%. Sample: blood, taken from a patient whose treatment included radiotherapy and nephrectomy. The receptors were gathered from a woman aged 55-70 years with renal cell carcinoma.

This clone is termed medium-sized (0.01 to 0.1%). The chain uses TRBV2 and TRBJ1-1; D may be TRBD1 (6 bases). This CDR3 contains 14 residues. Germline V gene sequence: CDR1 SNHLY, CDR2 FYNNEI. Trimming took 4 bases from V and 3 from J, leaving 12 bases between them. As DNA, the CDR3 is TGTGCCAGCAGTGGGGCAGGGGTGTACACTGAAGCTTTCTTT. Protein product: CASSGAGVYTEAFF.

V is TRBV9 and J is TRBJ2-3, with D uncertain. The germline V gene encodes CDR1 SGDLS and CDR2 YYNGEE. Trimming removed 0 bases at V and 4 bases at J, with 12 bases between. The CDR3 is made up of 15 amino acids. The CDR3 DNA reads as TGTGCCAGCAGCGTAGATCTAGAGCTCGCAGATACGCAGTATTTT. Translation gives CASSVDLELADTQYF.

The chain combines TRBV4-1 with TRBJ1-5; 12 bases match TRBD1. J was trimmed by 4 bases and V by 4 bases; bases with no gene match: 8. Germline V gene lookup returns CDR1 MGHRA and CDR2 YSYEKL. The CDR3 is made up of 17 amino acids. CDR3 in amino acids: CASSLGQGAFGNQPQHF. The CDR3, as DNA: TGCGCCAGCAGCCTGGGACAGGGGGCTTTTGGGAATCAGCCCCAGCATTTT.

The table lists this clone with a few counts. The chain links TRBV27 to TRBJ1-2; a weak D match, TRBD1 (5 bases). The CDR3 covers 17 residues. Germline V gene sequence: CDR1 MNHEY, CDR2 SMNVEV (reference sequence). V lost 3 bases and J 3 bases, leaving 20 bases between the germline ends. CDR3 coding DNA: TGTGCCAGCAGTTTTGCAAGTTACAGGTCGGCGGACTATGGCTACACCTTC. Translated: CASSFASYRSADYGYTF.

This chain uses TRBV5-1 with TRBJ2-7; no clear D gene. V lost 1 base, J lost 3 bases, and 8 bases lay in between. The CDR3 covers 13 residues. Looked up from germline, CDR1 is SGHRS and CDR2 is YFSETQ. The CDR3 coding sequence is TGCGCCAGCAGCTTGCCAGAGCACTACGAGCAGTACTTC. Residues: CASSLPEHYEQYF.

The chain carries TRBV4-2 and TRBJ2-1, with 10 bases identical to TRBD2. Per germline, CDR1 LGHNA and CDR2 YNFKEQ. The V gene end was trimmed by 5 bases and the J gene end by 10 bases; junction bases not matched to a gene: 11. This CDR3 has 15 amino acids. The CDR3 spells CASSLSGGVVEEQFF. The CDR3 DNA reads as TGTGCCAGCAGCTTAAGCGGGGGGGTGGTAGAAGAGCAGTTCTTC.

This CDR3 is CASSRQGYPYEQYF. CDR3 DNA sequence: TGTGCCAGCAGCCGACAGGGGTACCCCTACGAGCAGTACTTC. The chain links TRBV6-6 to TRBJ2-7, with TRBD1 identical over 8 bases. Trimming removed 6 bases from V and 2 bases from J; junction bases left unmatched: 6. Germline CDR1 MNHNY, CDR2 SVGAGI (reference sequence). The CDR3 is 14 residues long.

The V gene is TRBV5-1, the J gene TRBJ1-1, with D possibly TRBD1 on 6 matching bases. The CDR3 is 16 amino acids. The V and J ends lost 4 bases and 2 bases respectively, with 18 bases between them. Germline assignment: CDR1 SGHRS and CDR2 YFSETQ. Here the CDR3 DNA reads TGCGCCAGCAGCGGAACTTTACAGGGCCCTAACACTGAAGCTTTCTTT. This translates into CASSGTLQGPNTEAFF.

The CDR3 reads CASSQVRATSGDTQYF. CDR3 bases: TGCGCCAGCAGCCAAGTCAGGGCAACGTCTGGAGATACGCAGTATTTT. The genes are TRBV4-1 and TRBJ2-3; a possible D gene is TRBD1 (5 bases). Germline lookup yields CDR1 MGHRA and CDR2 YSYEKL. V lost 1 base to trimming and J lost 5 bases, with 16 bases between them. The CDR3 is 16 amino acids.

The chain has TRBV27 and TRBJ2-7; 9 bases fit TRBD2. This CDR3 has 14 residues. Germline lookup yields CDR1 MNHEY and CDR2 SMNVEV (reference sequence). V was pared by 5 bases and J by 8 bases, with 10 bases of the junction left unmatched. CDR3 residues: CASSEREDLLKQYF. CDR3 nucleotides: TGTGCCAGCAGTGAGCGGGAGGACCTACTTAAGCAGTACTTC.

The V call is TRBV5-4, the J call TRBJ1-1, with 12 nucleotides matching TRBD1. The CDR3 has 17 residues. V trimming: 4 bases; J trimming: 0 bases; junction bases outside the gene matches: 7. Germline values: CDR1 SGHNT, CDR2 YYREEE (reference sequence). The CDR3 region is CASSLGTGGGLNTEAFF. The CDR3 DNA reads TGTGCCAGCAGCCTAGGGACAGGGGGCGGTCTGAACACTGAAGCTTTCTTT.

This clone was counted a few times. The chain combines TRBV2 with TRBJ1-2; D gene unclear. The CDR3 is made up of 12 amino acids. The V end lost 3 bases, the J end lost 5 bases, and 7 bases lay between the germline ends. In germline, CDR1 is SNHLY, CDR2 FYNNEI. CDR3 sequence: CASSDSYYGYTF. CDR3 nucleotide sequence: TGTGCCAGCAGTGACAGTTATTATGGCTACACCTTC.

The gene calls are TRBV28 and TRBJ2-3, with 8 bases lining up with TRBD2. In germline, CDR1 is MDHEN, CDR2 SYDVKM. J was trimmed by 2 bases and V by 4 bases; bases with no gene match: 8. There are 16 residues in the CDR3. CDR3 sequence reads: CASSWKRGFSTDTQYF. CDR3 sequence (DNA): TGTGCCAGCAGTTGGAAGCGGGGGTTTTCCACAGATACGCAGTATTTT.